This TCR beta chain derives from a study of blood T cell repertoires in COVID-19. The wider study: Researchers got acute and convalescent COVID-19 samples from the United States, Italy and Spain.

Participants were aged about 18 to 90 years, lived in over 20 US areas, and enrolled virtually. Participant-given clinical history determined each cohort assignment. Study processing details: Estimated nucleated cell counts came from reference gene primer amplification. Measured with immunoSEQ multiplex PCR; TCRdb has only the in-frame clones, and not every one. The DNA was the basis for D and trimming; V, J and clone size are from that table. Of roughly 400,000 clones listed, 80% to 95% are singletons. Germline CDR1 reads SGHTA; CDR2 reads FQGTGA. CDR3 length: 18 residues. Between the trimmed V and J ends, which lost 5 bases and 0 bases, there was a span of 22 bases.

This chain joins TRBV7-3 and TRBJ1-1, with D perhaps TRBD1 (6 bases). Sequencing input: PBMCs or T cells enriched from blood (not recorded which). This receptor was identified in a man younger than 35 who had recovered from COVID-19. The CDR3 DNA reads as TGTGCCAGCAGCGTCTTACAGGGTAAGGGGATAATGAACACTGAAGCTTTCTTT. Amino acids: CASSVLQGKGIMNTEAFF.